Shown below are 13 T cell receptor beta chains from a single sample sequenced in a study of T cell responses to AZD1222 COVID-19 vaccine. Repertoires were generated with immunoSEQ multiplex PCR, while TCRdb's copy carries only in-frame clones and drops some. Of about 110,000 clones detected, about nine tenths appear once; the ten largest clones hold roughly 1.5%. Sequences were derived from peripheral blood, sampled on day 0 of AZD1222 vaccination. The receptors were gathered from an adult in good health.

The genes are TRBV6-5 and TRBJ1-2, with D possibly matching TRBD1 (6 bases). CDR3 length equals 13 residues. V lost 6 bases to trimming and J lost 7 bases, with 15 bases between them. In germline, CDR1 is MNHEY, CDR2 SVGAGI. CDR3 in amino acids: CASSSGQYVGYTF. DNA of the CDR3: TGTGCCAGCAGCTCCGGACAGTACGTTGGCTACACCTTC.

The V and J genes are TRBV5-6 and TRBJ1-1; D is uncertain. CDR3 length equals 15 residues. V gave up 1 base and J gave up 0 bases, with 10 bases separating them. Germline loops: CDR1 SGHDT, CDR2 YYEEEE. CDR3 amino acids: CASSLYGKVNTEAFF. In nucleotides, the CDR3 is TGTGCCAGCAGCTTGTATGGCAAAGTGAACACTGAAGCTTTCTTT.

Note on this clone: A junction boundary mismatches the germline segment, possibly from a read error. V is TRBV27 and J is TRBJ2-3; 10 nucleotides line up with TRBD2. Germline V gene lookup returns CDR1 MNHEY and CDR2 SMNVEV (reference sequence). The CDR3 spans 16 residues. CDR3 bases: TGTGCCAGCAGTGTATCCGGGACTAGCGCGACAGATACGCAGTATTTT. It specifies CASSVSGTSATDTQYF.

This clone was detected once. The gene calls are TRBV5-6 and TRBJ1-3; D uncertain. The CDR3 covers 15 residues. Trimming stripped 4 bases from V and 2 bases from J, with 13 bases between. CDR1 SGHDT and CDR2 YYEEEE come from the germline V gene. The CDR3 region has the DNA TGTGCCAGCAGCCAAGGGCCGTCGGCTGGAAACACCATATATTTT. Amino acids: CASSQGPSAGNTIYF. Full variable domain (rest looked up from reference TRBV5-6 and TRBJ1-3): DAGVTQSPTHLIKTRGQQVTLRCSPKSGHDTVSWYQQALGQGPQFIFQYYEEEERQRGNFPDRFSGHQFPNYSSELNVNALLLGDSALYLCASSQGPSAGNTIYFGEGSWLTVV.

This clone came up once. The rearrangement links TRBV12-5 to TRBJ1-3, with D hard to call. V was cut by 0 bases and J by 4 bases, with 7 bases left in between. The CDR3 runs 14 residues. Germline CDR1 is LGHNT and CDR2 is FRNRAP. The CDR3 loop reads CASGLVPAGNTIYF. In DNA, the CDR3 is TGTGCTAGTGGTTTGGTGCCCGCGGGAAACACCATATATTTT.

This chain connects TRBV21-1 to TRBJ1-4; the table gives TRBD1 as D, unverified against the DNA. TRBV21-1 represents a pseudogene. This CDR3 has 18 amino acids. CDR3 coding DNA: TGTGCCAGCAGCAAATTGGGGGCTATACGGACAGGAATAGAAAAACTGTTTTTT. Protein: CASSKLGAIRTGIEKLFF.

This rearrangement joins TRBV7-9 to TRBJ1-1; TRBD1 is a possible D gene (6 bases). The ends were cut back, 1 base at V and 4 bases at J, with 13 bases in the middle. The CDR3 is 15 residues long. The germline V gene encodes CDR1 SEHNR and CDR2 FQNEAQ (reference sequence). CDR3 bases: TGTGCCAGCAGCTTAGGGGGGCGCATTGTCACTGAAGCTTTCTTT. It yields the protein CASSLGGRIVTEAFF.

J is TRBJ1-3 and V is TRBV19; D is uncertain. CDR1 LNHDA and CDR2 SQIVND come from the germline V gene (reference sequence). The CDR3 contains 15 residues. V lost 6 bases, J lost 0 bases, and 12 bases lay in between. The DNA of the CDR3 is TGTGCCAGTAGGCCACGAGGGAGCTCTGGAAACACCATATATTTT. Translated, it gives CASRPRGSSGNTIYF.

This rearrangement joins TRBV6-5 to TRBJ1-4; D remains ambiguous. V shed 6 bases and J shed 7 bases, with 15 bases lying between them. Germline-derived CDR1 and CDR2 are MNHEY and SVGAGI. This CDR3 has 14 amino acids. The CDR3 sequence: CASRDGLSPEKLFF. DNA for the CDR3: TGTGCCAGCAGAGACGGGTTATCCCCTGAAAAACTGTTTTTT.

The V gene is TRBV18, the J gene TRBJ2-5; the match to TRBD2 covers 14 bases. Trimming removed 4 bases from V and 4 bases from J; junction bases left unmatched: 5. The germline CDR1 and CDR2 sequences are KGHSH and LQKENI. CDR3 length: 16 residues. CDR3 sequence: CASSHPGLAGVETQYF. CDR3 DNA: TGTGCCAGCTCACACCCGGGACTAGCGGGAGTAGAGACCCAGTACTTC.

This chain connects TRBV6-5 to TRBJ2-2, with no clear D. V was pared by 6 bases and J by 4 bases, with 12 bases between. The CDR3 has 14 amino acids. Germline CDR1 and CDR2: MNHEY and SVGAGI. CDR3 residues: CASSLGVITGELFF. CDR3 sequence (DNA): TGTGCCAGCAGCCTTGGGGTGATCACCGGGGAGCTGTTTTTT.

This clone has a handful of counts. V usage is TRBV12-5 and J usage is TRBJ2-1; either TRBD1 or TRBD2 may fit D (6 bases each). Trimming stripped 7 bases from V and 7 bases from J, with 11 bases between. The CDR3 sequence is 12 residues long. Germline-derived CDR1 and CDR2 are LGHNT and FRNRAP. CDR3 amino acids: CASEGGRNEQFF. The CDR3 coding sequence is TGTGCTAGTGAAGGGGGGAGGAATGAGCAGTTCTTC.

The chain's CDR3 is CASSQPRTNGYTF. Here the CDR3 DNA reads TGTGCCAGCAGCCAACCAAGGACCAACGGCTACACCTTC. This sequence joins TRBV3-1 (or the pseudogene TRBV3-2) and TRBJ1-2, with D unresolved. The CDR3 consists of 13 residues. V was shortened by 2 bases and J by 8 bases, with 12 bases between the two germline ends. Germline CDR1 LGHDT, CDR2 YNNKEL (reference sequence).